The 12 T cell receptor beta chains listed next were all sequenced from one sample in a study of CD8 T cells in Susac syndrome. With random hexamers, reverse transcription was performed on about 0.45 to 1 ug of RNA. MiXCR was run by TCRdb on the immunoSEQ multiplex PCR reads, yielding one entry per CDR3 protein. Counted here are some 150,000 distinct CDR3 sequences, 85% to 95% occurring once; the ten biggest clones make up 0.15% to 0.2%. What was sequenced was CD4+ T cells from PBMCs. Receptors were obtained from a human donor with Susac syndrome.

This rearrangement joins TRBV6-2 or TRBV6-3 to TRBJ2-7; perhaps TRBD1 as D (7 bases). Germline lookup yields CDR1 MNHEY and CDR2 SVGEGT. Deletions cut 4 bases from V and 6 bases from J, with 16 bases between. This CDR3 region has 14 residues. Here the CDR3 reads CASSWRDSRREQYF. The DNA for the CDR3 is TGTGCCAGCAGTTGGCGGGACAGCCGTCGCGAGCAGTACTTC.

CDR3: CASSQDVADNYGYTF. In nucleotides, the CDR3 is TGCGCCAGCAGCCAAGATGTGGCGGATAACTATGGCTACACCTTC. This rearrangement joins TRBV4-3 to TRBJ1-2; no definite D call. Trimming took off 0 bases at V and 1 base at J, with 9 bases between the two ends. The CDR3 runs to 15 residues. Germline assignment: CDR1 LGHNA and CDR2 YSLEER.

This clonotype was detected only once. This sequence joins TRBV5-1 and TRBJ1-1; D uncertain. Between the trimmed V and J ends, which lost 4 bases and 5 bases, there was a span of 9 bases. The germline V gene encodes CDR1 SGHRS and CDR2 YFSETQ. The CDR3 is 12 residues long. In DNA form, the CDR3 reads TGCGCCAGCAGCGAGCCGGGGACTGAAGCTTTCTTT. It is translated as CASSEPGTEAFF.

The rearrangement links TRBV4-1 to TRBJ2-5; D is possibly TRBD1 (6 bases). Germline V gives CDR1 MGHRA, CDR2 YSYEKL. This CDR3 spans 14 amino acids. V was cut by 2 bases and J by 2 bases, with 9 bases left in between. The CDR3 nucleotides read TGCGCCAGCAGCCAATCCGGGACACAAGAGACCCAGTACTTC. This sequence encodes CASSQSGTQETQYF.

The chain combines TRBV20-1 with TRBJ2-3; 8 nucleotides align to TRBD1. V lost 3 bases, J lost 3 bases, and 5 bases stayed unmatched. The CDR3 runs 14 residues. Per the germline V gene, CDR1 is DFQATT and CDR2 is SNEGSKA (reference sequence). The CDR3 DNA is TGCAGTGCTAGGCAAGGACAGGGAACAGATACGCAGTATTTT. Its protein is CSARQGQGTDTQYF.

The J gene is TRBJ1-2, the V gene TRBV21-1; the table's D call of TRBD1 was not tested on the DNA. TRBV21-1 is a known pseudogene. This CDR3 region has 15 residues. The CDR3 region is CASSDPGTGGRGYTF. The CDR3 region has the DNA TGTGCCAGCAGCGATCCTGGGACAGGGGGCCGGGGCTACACCTTC.

CDR3 bases: TGTGCCAGCAGCAAGCAGGGGGCCGGAAACACCATATATTTT. Its translation is CASSKQGAGNTIYF. The chain joins TRBV7-3 to TRBJ1-3; TRBD1 matches at 8 bases. V lost 5 bases and J lost 4; bases outside the gene matches: 4. This CDR3 region has 14 residues. Germline V gene data show CDR1 as SGHTA and CDR2 as FQGTGA.

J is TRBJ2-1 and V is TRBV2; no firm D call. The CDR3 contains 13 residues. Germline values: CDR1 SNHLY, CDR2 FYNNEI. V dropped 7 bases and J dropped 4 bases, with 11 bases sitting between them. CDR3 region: CASIEGSYNEQFF. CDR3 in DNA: TGTGCCAGCATAGAAGGATCTTACAATGAGCAGTTCTTC.

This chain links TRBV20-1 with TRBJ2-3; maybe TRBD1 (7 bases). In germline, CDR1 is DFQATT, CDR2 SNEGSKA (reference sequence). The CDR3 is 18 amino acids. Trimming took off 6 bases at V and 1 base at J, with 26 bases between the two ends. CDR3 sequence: CSAAAGGGQGEGTDTQYF. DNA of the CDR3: TGCAGTGCCGCAGCTGGCGGTGGGCAGGGGGAGGGCACAGATACGCAGTATTTT.

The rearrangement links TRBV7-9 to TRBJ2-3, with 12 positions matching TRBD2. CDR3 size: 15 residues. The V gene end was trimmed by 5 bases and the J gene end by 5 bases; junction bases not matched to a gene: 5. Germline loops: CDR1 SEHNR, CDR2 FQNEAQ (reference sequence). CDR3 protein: CASSPSGGAQDTQYF. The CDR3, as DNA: TGTGCCAGCAGCCCTAGCGGGGGGGCCCAAGATACGCAGTATTTT.

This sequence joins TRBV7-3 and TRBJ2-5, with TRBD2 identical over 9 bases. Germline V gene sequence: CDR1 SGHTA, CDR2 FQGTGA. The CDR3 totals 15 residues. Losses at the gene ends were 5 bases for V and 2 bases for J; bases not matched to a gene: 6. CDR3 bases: TGTGCCAGCAGCCAAGCGGGGGGTCTACAAGAGACCCAGTACTTC. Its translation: CASSQAGGLQETQYF.

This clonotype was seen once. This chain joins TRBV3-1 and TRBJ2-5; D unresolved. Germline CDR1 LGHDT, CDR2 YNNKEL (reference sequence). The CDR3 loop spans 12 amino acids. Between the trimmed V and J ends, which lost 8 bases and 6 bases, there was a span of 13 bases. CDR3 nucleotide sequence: TGTGCCAGCGGCCTAGTATTGCAGACCCAGTACTTC. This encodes CASGLVLQTQYF.